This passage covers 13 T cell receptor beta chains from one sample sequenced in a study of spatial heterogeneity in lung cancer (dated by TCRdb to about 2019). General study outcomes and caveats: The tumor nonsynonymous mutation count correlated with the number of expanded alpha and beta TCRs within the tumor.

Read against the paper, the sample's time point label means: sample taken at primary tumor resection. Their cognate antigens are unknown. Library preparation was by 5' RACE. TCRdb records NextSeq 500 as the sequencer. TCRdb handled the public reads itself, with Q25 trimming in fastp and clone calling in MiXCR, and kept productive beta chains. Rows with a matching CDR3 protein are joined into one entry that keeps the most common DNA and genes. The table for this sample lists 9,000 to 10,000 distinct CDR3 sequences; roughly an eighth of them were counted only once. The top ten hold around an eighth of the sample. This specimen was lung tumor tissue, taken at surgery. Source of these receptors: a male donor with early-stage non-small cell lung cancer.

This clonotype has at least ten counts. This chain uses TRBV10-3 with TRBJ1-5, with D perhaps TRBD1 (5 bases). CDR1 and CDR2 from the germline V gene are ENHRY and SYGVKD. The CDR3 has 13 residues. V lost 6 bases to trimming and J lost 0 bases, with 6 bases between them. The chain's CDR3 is CAISDSSNQPQHF. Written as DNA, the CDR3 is TGTGCCATCAGCGACAGTAGCAATCAGCCCCAGCATTTT.

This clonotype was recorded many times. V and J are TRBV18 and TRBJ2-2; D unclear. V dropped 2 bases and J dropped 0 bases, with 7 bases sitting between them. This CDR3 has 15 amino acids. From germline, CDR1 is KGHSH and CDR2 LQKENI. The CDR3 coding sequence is TGTGCCAGCTCACCAGTCACAGCGAACACCGGGGAGCTGTTTTTT. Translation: CASSPVTANTGELFF.

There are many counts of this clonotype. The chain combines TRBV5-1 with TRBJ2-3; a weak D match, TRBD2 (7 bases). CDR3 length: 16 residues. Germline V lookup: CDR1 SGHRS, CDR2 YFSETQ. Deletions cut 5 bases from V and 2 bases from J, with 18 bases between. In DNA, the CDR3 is TGCGCCAGCAGGACCGGGCGGGGGCTTGTCACAGATACGCAGTATTTT. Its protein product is CASRTGRGLVTDTQYF.

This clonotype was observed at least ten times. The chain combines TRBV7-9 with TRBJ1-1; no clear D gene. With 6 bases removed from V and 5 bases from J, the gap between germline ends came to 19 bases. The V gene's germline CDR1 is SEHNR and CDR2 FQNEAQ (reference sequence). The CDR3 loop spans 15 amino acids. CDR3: CASRFLDGRATEAFF. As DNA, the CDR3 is TGTGCCAGCAGGTTTTTGGACGGGCGGGCAACTGAAGCTTTCTTT.

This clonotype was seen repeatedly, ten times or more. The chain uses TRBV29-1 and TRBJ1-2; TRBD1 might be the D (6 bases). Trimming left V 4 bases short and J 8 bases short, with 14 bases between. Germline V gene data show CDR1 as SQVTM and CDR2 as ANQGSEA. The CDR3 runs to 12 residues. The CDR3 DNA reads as TGCAGCGTTGCCCGGACAGTCGGGGGCTACACCTTC. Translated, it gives CSVARTVGGYTF.

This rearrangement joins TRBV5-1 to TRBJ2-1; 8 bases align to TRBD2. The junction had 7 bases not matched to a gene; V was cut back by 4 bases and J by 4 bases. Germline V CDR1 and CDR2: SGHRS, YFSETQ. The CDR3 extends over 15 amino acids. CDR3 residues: CASSIGSSGYNEQFF. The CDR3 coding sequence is TGCGCCAGCAGCATTGGATCTAGCGGGTACAATGAGCAGTTCTTC.

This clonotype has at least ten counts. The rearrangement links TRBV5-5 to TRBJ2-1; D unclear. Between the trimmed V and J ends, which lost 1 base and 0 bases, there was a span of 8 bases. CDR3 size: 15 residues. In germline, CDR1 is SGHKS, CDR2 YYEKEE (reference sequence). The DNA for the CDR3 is TGTGCCAGCAGCTTGCCCGTGAGCTCCTACAATGAGCAGTTCTTC. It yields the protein CASSLPVSSYNEQFF.

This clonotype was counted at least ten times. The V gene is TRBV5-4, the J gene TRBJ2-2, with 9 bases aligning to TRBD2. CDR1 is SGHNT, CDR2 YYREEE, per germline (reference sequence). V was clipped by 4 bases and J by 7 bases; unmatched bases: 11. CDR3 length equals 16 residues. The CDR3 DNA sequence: TGTGCCAGCAGCCGGGAAGGGTTAGCGGGAGTCGGGGAGCTGTTTTTT. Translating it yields CASSREGLAGVGELFF.

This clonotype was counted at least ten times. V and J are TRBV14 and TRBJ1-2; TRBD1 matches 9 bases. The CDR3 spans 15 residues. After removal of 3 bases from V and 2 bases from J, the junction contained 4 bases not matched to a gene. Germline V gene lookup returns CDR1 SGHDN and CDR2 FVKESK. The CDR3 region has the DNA TGTGCCAGCAGCCATGCCGGACAGGGGAACTATGGCTACACCTTC. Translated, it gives CASSHAGQGNYGYTF. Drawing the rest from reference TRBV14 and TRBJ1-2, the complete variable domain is EAGVTQFPSHSVIEKGQTVTLRCDPISGHDNLYWYRRVMGKEIKFLLHFVKESKQDESGMPNNRFLAERTGGTYSTLKVQPAELEDSGVYFCASSHAGQGNYGYTFGSGTRLTVV.

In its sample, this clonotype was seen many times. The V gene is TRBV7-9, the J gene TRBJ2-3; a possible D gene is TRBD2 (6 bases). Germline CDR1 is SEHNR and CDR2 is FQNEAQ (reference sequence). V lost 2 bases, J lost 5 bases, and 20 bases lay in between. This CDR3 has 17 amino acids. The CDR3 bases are TGTGCCAGCAGCTTATCAGTATCCTCCCAGGGAGGAGATACGCAGTATTTT. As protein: CASSLSVSSQGGDTQYF.

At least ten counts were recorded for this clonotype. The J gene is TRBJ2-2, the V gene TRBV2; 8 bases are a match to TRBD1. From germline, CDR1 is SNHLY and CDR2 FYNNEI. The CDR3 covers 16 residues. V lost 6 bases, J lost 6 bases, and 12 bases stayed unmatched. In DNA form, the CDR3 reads TGTGCCAGCAGGCTCTGTCCCGGGACAGGCCCCGGGGAGCTGTTTTTT. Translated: CASRLCPGTGPGELFF.

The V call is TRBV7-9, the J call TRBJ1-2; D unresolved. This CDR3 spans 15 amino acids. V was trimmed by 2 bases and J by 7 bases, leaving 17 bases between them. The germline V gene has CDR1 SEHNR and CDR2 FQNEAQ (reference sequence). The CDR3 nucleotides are TGTGCCAGCAGCTTATTGGTAATGGGAAGCCCTGGCTACACCTTC. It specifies CASSLLVMGSPGYTF.

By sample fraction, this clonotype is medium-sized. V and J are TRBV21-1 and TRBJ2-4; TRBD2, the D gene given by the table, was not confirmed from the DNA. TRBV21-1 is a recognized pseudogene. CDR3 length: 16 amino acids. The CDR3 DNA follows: TGTGCCAGCAGCAAAGCAAGGACTAACGCCAAAAACATTCAGTACTTC. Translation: CASSKARTNAKNIQYF.